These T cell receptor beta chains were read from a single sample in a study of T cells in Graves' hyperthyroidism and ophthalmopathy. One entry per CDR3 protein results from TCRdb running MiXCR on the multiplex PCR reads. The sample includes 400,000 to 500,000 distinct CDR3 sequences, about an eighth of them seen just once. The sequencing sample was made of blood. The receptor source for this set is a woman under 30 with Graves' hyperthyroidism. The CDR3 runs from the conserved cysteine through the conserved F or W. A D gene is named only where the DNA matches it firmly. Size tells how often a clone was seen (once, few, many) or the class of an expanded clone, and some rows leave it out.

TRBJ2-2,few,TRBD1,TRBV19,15,CASSSRTGYTGELFF,TGTGCCAGTAGTTCGAGGACAGGGTACACCGGGGAGCTGTTTTTT
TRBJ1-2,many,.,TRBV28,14,CASSAVQGWYGYTF,TGTGCCAGCAGCGCGGTGCAGGGGTGGTATGGCTACACCTTC
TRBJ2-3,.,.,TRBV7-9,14,CASSPRAVTDTQYF,TGTGCCAGCAGCCCCCGGGCAGTCACAGATACGCAGTATTTT
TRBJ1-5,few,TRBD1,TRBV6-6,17,CASSSSAAQGASQPQHF,TGTGCCAGCAGTTCCTCGGCTGCACAGGGGGCTAGTCAGCCCCAGCATTTT
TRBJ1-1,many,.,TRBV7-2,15,CASSEVRVLSAEAFF,TGTGCCAGCAGCGAAGTTCGGGTATTAAGCGCTGAAGCTTTCTTT
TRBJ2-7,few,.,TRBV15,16,CATSRDRDSARNEQYF,TGTGCCACCAGCAGAGATAGGGATTCAGCGCGAAACGAGCAGTACTTC
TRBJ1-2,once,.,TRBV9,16,CASSAERRTGYYGYTF,TGTGCCAGCAGCGCGGAGAGGCGGACCGGTTACTATGGCTACACCTTC
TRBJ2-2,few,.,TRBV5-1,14,CASSLRQGHGELFF,TGCGCCAGCAGCTTGCGGCAGGGTCACGGGGAGCTGTTTTTT
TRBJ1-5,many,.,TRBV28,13,CASTLGGDQPQHF,TGTGCCAGCACCTTGGGGGGAGATCAGCCCCAGCATTTT
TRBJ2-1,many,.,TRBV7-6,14,CASSARDTYNEQFF,TGTGCCAGCAGCGCCCGGGACACGTACAATGAGCAGTTCTTC
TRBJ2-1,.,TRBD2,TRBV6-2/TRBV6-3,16,CASTISGTSGYNEQFF,TGTGCCAGCACCATTTCCGGGACTAGCGGCTACAATGAGCAGTTCTTC
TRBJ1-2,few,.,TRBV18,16,CASSPPQAEFLYGYTF,TGTGCCAGCTCACCACCGCAGGCCGAATTTCTCTATGGCTACACCTTC
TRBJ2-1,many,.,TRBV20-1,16,CSARVGSGNSYNEQFF,TGCAGTGCTAGAGTTGGTAGCGGTAACTCCTACAATGAGCAGTTCTTC
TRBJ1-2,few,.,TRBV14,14,CASSSASGARGYTF,TGTGCCAGCAGCTCTGCATCCGGGGCACGAGGCTACACCTTC
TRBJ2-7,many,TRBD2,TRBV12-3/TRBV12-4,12,CASSIAGAEQYF,TGTGCCAGCAGCATAGCGGGGGCCGAGCAGTACTTC
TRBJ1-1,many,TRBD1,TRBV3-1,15,CASSPETGWNTEAFF,TGTGCCAGCAGCCCTGAGACAGGGTGGAACACTGAAGCTTTCTTT
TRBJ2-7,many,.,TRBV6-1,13,CASTLGEKYEQYF,TGTGCCAGCACCTTGGGGGAGAAATACGAGCAGTACTTC
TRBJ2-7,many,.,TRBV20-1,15,CSARAGELRTYEQYF,TGCAGTGCTAGAGCGGGGGAGCTGCGAACCTACGAGCAGTACTTC
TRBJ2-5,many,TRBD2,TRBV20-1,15,CSARHSGRALETQYF,TGCAGTGCTAGACATAGCGGGAGGGCCCTGGAGACCCAGTACTTC
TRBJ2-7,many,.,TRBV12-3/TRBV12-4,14,CASSFLTSSYEQYF,TGTGCCAGCAGTTTTCTAACATCTTCCTACGAGCAGTACTTC
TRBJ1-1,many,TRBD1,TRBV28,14,CASRSLQGDTEAFF,TGTGCCAGCAGATCCTTACAGGGGGACACTGAAGCTTTCTTT
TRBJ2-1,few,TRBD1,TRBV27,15,CASSLPGTGTNEQFF,TGTGCCAGCAGTTTACCCGGGACAGGGACTAATGAGCAGTTCTTC
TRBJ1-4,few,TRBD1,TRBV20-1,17,CSARGQGGITTNEKLFF,TGCAGTGCGAGAGGACAGGGTGGCATTACAACTAATGAAAAACTGTTTTTT
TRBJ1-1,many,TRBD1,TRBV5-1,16,CASSLAMGQVTTEAFF,TGCGCCAGCAGCTTAGCAATGGGACAGGTAACAACTGAAGCTTTCTTT
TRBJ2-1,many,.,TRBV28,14,CAPKKVCPYNEQFF,TGTGCCCCGAAAAAGGTATGCCCCTACAATGAGCAGTTCTTC
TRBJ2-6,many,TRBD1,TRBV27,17,CASSRSRDRAGANVLTF,TGTGCCAGCAGTCGGTCCCGGGACAGGGCTGGGGCCAACGTCCTGACTTTC
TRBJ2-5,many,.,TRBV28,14,CASTTSRLGETQYF,TGTGCCAGCACCACTAGCCGGCTCGGGGAGACCCAGTACTTC
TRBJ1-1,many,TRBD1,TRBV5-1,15,CASSSEGTGQTEAFF,TGCGCCAGCAGCTCGGAAGGGACAGGTCAAACTGAAGCTTTCTTT
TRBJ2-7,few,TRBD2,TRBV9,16,CASSVGPSGRSYEQYF,TGTGCCAGCAGCGTAGGCCCTAGCGGGAGGTCGTACGAGCAGTACTTC
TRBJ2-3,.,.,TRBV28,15,CASSRRDSLTDTQYF,TGTGCCAGCAGTCGCCGGGACTCACTCACAGATACGCAGTATTTT
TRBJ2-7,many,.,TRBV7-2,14,CASSVSRATYEQYF,TGTGCCAGCAGCGTCTCCAGGGCTACCTACGAGCAGTACTTC
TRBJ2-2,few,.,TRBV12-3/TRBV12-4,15,CASSSGAGHTGELFF,TGTGCCAGCAGTTCTGGGGCGGGACACACCGGGGAGCTGTTTTTT
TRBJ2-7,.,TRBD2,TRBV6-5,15,CASSYGTSGRFEQYF,TGTGCCAGCAGTTACGGGACTAGCGGGAGGTTCGAGCAGTACTTC
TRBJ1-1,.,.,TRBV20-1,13,CSARDLGGRSAFF,TGCAGTGCTAGAGATCTAGGGGGGAGGTCAGCTTTCTTT
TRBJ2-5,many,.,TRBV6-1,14,CASSELQGWETQYF,TGTGCCAGCAGTGAACTACAGGGTTGGGAGACCCAGTACTTC
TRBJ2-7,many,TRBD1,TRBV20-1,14,CSVSRGTGGVGQYF,TGCAGTGTATCGAGGGGGACAGGGGGCGTTGGGCAGTACTTC
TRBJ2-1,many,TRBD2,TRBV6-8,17,CASIDVLAGGGNNEQFF,TGTGCCAGCATCGACGTACTAGCGGGAGGGGGCAACAATGAGCAGTTCTTC
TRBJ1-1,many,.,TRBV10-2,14,CASSDPGEGTEAFF,TGCGCCAGCAGTGATCCAGGTGAGGGCACTGAAGCTTTCTTT
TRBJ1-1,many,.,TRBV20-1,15,CSARDMDQGGTEAFF,TGCAGTGCTAGAGATATGGACCAAGGGGGAACTGAAGCTTTCTTT
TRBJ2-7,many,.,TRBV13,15,CASSLRTGLPYEQYF,TGTGCCAGCAGCCTCCGCACAGGGTTACCCTACGAGCAGTACTTC